These T cell receptor beta chains were read from a single sample in a study of blood T cells in healthy people across ages. From the 5' RACE reads, TCRdb called clonotypes with MiXCR, one entry per CDR3 protein. This sample has about 670,000 distinct CDR3 sequences, with under 65% found just once. Specimen: blood. Receptors were obtained from a woman older than 75 in good health. The CDR3 runs from the conserved cysteine through the conserved F or W. D genes are given only for firm matches. Only part of the rows carry a size: once, few, many, or a class if the clone is expanded.

D	size	V	J	CDR3	DNA
-	-	TRBV6-5	TRBJ1-5	CASSYHGGQRESLQINQPQHF	TGTGCCAGCAGTTACCACGGAGGACAGCGAGAAAGCCTCCAAATCAATCAGCCCCAGCATTTT
-	many	TRBV7-8	TRBJ2-3	CASTTKQQGQGNTQYF	TGTGCCAGCACCACGAAGCAACAGGGTCAAGGGAATACGCAGTATTTT
-	-	TRBV20-1	TRBJ1-5	CSAIVGNNQPQHF	TGCAGTGCTATAGTAGGGAACAATCAGCCCCAGCATTTT
-	once	TRBV10-2	TRBJ1-2	CASIQAGMDYGYTF	TGCGCCAGCATACAGGCAGGGATGGACTATGGCTACACCTTC
-	-	TRBV5-1	TRBJ1-2	CASSLVVGPEGGYTF	TGCGCCAGCAGCTTGGTAGTTGGCCCCGAGGGTGGCTACACCTTC
TRBD2	-	TRBV5-1	TRBJ2-2	CASSFASSGTVGELFF	TGCGCCAGCAGCTTCGCGAGTAGCGGGACGGTCGGGGAGCTGTTTTTT
TRBD1	many	TRBV12-3/TRBV12-4	TRBJ1-2	CASSWDSRYGYTF	TGTGCCAGCAGTTGGGACAGCCGCTATGGCTACACCTTC
-	once	TRBV5-1	TRBJ2-1	CASSLMGGLVNEQFF	TGCGCCAGCAGCTTGATGGGGGGCCTAGTCAATGAGCAGTTCTTC
TRBD2	-	TRBV7-2	TRBJ2-3	CASRYMNWTSGGADTQYF	TGTGCCAGCAGGTATATGAACTGGACTAGCGGGGGAGCAGATACGCAGTATTTT
-	few	TRBV4-1	TRBJ2-5	CASSQGGSETQYF	TGCGCCAGCAGCCAAGGGGGTTCAGAGACCCAGTACTTC
-	few	TRBV2	TRBJ1-5	CASILDGGNQPQHF	TGTGCCAGCATTTTAGACGGGGGAAATCAGCCCCAGCATTTT
TRBD2	-	TRBV11-1	TRBJ2-1	CASSGLAGAHNEQFF	TGTGCCAGCAGCGGACTAGCGGGAGCCCACAATGAGCAGTTCTTC
-	few	TRBV12-3/TRBV12-4	TRBJ2-7	CASSLGQVRGNEQYF	TGTGCCAGCAGTTTAGGGCAGGTGCGCGGGAATGAGCAGTACTTC
-	many	TRBV12-3/TRBV12-4	TRBJ2-3	CASSLGQRGDTQYF	TGTGCCAGCAGTTTAGGCCAAAGGGGGGATACGCAGTATTTT
TRBD2	few	TRBV20-1	TRBJ2-3	CSASPSGRRGGTDTQYF	TGCAGTGCTAGTCCTAGCGGGAGGCGGGGGGGCACAGATACGCAGTATTTT
-	-	TRBV18	TRBJ2-5	CASSLGSSPQETQYF	TGTGCCAGCTCACTCGGTTCTAGCCCCCAAGAGACCCAGTACTTC
-	many	TRBV7-8	TRBJ2-1	CASSLEVASSYNEQFF	TGTGCCAGCAGCTTAGAGGTAGCTAGCTCCTACAATGAGCAGTTCTTC
-	many	TRBV9	TRBJ2-3	CASSLGQTDTQYF	TGTGCCAGCAGCTTAGGACAGACAGATACGCAGTATTTT
-	many	TRBV12-3/TRBV12-4	TRBJ2-1	CASSYGLYGPNEQFF	TGTGCCAGCAGTTACGGGCTTTATGGGCCCAATGAGCAGTTCTTC
-	-	TRBV7-2	TRBJ2-1	CASSSQGGTYNEQFF	TGTGCCAGCAGCTCTCAGGGGGGGACCTACAATGAGCAGTTCTTC
TRBD2	few	TRBV10-3	TRBJ2-3	CASGLAGATDTQYF	TGTGCCAGCGGACTAGCGGGAGCCACAGATACGCAGTATTTT
-	-	TRBV6-5	TRBJ2-7	CASPQVNSYEQYF	TGTGCCAGCCCCCAGGTGAACTCCTACGAGCAGTACTTC
TRBD2	-	TRBV24-1	TRBJ2-5	CATSPGMGLAGNDEQYF	TGTGCCACCAGCCCAGGTATGGGACTAGCGGGAAATGATGAGCAGTACTTC
TRBD2	few	TRBV29-1	TRBJ2-7	CSVEVQAGGEQYF	TGCAGCGTTGAAGTTCAGGCGGGGGGCGAGCAGTACTTC
-	-	TRBV7-2	TRBJ2-4	CASSAPRGRGAKNIQYF	TGTGCCAGCAGCGCACCGCGGGGGCGCGGGGCCAAAAACATTCAGTACTTC
-	many	TRBV29-1	TRBJ2-7	CSVSTDSYEQYF	TGCAGCGTCTCGACAGATTCCTACGAGCAGTACTTC
-	-	TRBV3-1	TRBJ2-3	CASSKWQGGQYF	TGTGCCAGCAGCAAATGGCAGGGCGGGCAGTATTTT
-	many	TRBV7-9	TRBJ1-2	CASSLRTDFYGYTF	TGTGCCAGCAGCCTCCGGACGGATTTCTATGGCTACACCTTC
-	-	TRBV25-1	TRBJ1-4	CASSDRGVGKLFF	TGTGCCAGCAGTGACCGAGGTGTCGGAAAACTGTTTTTT